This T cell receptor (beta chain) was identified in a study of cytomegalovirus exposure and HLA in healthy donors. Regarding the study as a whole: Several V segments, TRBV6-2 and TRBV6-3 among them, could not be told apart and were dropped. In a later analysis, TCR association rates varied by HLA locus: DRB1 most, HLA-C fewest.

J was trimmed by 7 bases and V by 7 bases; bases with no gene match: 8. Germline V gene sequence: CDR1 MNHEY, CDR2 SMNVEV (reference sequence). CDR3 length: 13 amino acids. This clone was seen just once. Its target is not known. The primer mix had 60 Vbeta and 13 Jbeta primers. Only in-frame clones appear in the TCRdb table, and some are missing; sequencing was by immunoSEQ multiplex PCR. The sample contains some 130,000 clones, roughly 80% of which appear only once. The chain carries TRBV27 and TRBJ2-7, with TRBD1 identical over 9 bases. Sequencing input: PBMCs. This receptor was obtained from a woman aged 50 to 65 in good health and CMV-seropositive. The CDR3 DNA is TGTGCCAGCAAAGGACAGGGGAAAAGAGAGCAGTACTTC. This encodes CASKGQGKREQYF.